These 32 T cell receptor beta chains were all obtained from the same sample, sequenced in a study of CD8+CD57+ T cells in acquired aplastic anemia. The study profiled TCR beta VDJ and CDR3 using genomic DNA as template. In TCRdb, the reads were re-called with MiXCR into one record per CDR3 protein. The table includes 180,000 or so distinct CDR3 sequences, under 55% detected once. The material sequenced was sorted CD4+, CD8+, or CD8+CD57+ T cells (not recorded which) from PBMCs. The receptors stem from a human donor in good health.

A single count supports this clonotype. CDR3 in amino acids: CSARPGQGSEQYF. CDR3 coding DNA: TGCAGTGCTCGTCCGGGACAGGGCTCCGAGCAGTACTTC. This sequence joins TRBV20-1 and TRBJ2-7; 9 bases fit TRBD1. The V gene end was trimmed by 5 bases and the J gene end by 6 bases; junction bases not matched to a gene: 8. Germline V gene lookup returns CDR1 DFQATT and CDR2 SNEGSKA (reference sequence). The CDR3 sequence is 13 residues long.

This clonotype was seen only a few times. This chain joins TRBV6-2 or TRBV6-3 and TRBJ2-1; 12 bases agree with TRBD2. This CDR3 comprises 16 residues. Trimming at V came to 4 bases and at J to 4 bases, leaving 5 bases not matched to a gene. Germline loops: CDR1 MNHEY, CDR2 SVGEGT. CDR3 nucleotides: TGTGCCAGCAGTTCCCGACTAGCGGGGGCTTACAATGAGCAGTTCTTC. Its translation: CASSSRLAGAYNEQFF.

To note about this clonotype: A clone one base away is much larger, so this may be a read error. The chain carries TRBV6-5 and TRBJ2-7; 10 bases line up with TRBD2. This CDR3 spans 15 amino acids. The germline CDR1 and CDR2 sequences are MNHEY and SVGAGI. The CDR3 DNA sequence: TGTGCCAGCAGTTCTCGACTAGCGGGTACCTACGAGCAGCACTTC. Amino acid sequence: CASSSRLAGTYEQHF.

This clonotype was counted only a few times. This chain connects TRBV5-1 to TRBJ1-6; perhaps TRBD1 as D (5 bases). The CDR3 contains 14 residues. From germline, CDR1 is SGHRS and CDR2 YFSETQ. Trimming removed 2 bases from V and 10 bases from J, with 13 bases in between. DNA of the CDR3: TGCGCCAGCAGCTTCGAGACAGAGGGATCACCCCTCCACTTT. Protein: CASSFETEGSPLHF.

This clonotype was detected many times. The rearrangement joins TRBV5-1 to TRBJ2-1; 7 bases are shared with TRBD2. Germline trimming cut 4 bases from V and 8 bases from J; bases unmatched to any gene: 18. CDR1 SGHRS and CDR2 YFSETQ come from the germline V gene. This CDR3 contains 17 residues. CDR3 residues: CASSPRGRELITHEQFF. CDR3 nucleotide sequence: TGCGCCAGCAGCCCGCGGGGGAGGGAGCTCATCACCCATGAGCAGTTCTTC.

The rearrangement links TRBV7-3 to TRBJ2-5, with TRBD1 matching over 11 bases. The CDR3 runs to 16 residues. Germline CDR1 is SGHTA and CDR2 is FQGTGA. V trimming: 5 bases; J trimming: 2 bases; junction bases outside the gene matches: 7. For the CDR3, the DNA is TGTGCCAGCAGCCCGGGGGGGACAGGGGGTCAAGAGACCCAGTACTTC. It specifies CASSPGGTGGQETQYF. Filled out from reference TRBV7-3 and TRBJ2-5, the complete variable domain reads GAGVSQTPSNKVTEKGKYVELRCDPISGHTALYWYRQSLGQGPEFLIYFQGTGAADDSGLPNDRFFAVRPEGSVSTLKIQRTERGDSAVYLCASSPGGTGGQETQYFGPGTRLLVL.

This clonotype has at least ten counts. This chain uses TRBV6-1 with TRBJ2-2; 12 nucleotides agree with TRBD2. Looked up from germline, CDR1 is MNHNS and CDR2 is SASEGT. This CDR3 has 15 amino acids. V dropped 10 bases and J dropped 2; count of bases not matched to a gene: 5. CDR3 protein: CATLTSGSNTGELFF. CDR3 bases: TGTGCCACCCTGACTAGCGGGAGTAACACCGGGGAGCTGTTTTTT.

This clonotype was counted ten times or more. This rearrangement joins TRBV19 to TRBJ2-1, with 10 bases matching TRBD1. V shed 5 bases, J shed 2 bases, and the junction held 12 bases outside the gene matches. The CDR3 runs 18 residues. CDR1 and CDR2 (germline): LNHDA, SQIVND (reference sequence). This chain's CDR3 is CASSVRGTGATAYNEQFF. For the CDR3, the DNA is TGTGCCAGTAGTGTTCGGGGGACAGGGGCCACTGCCTACAATGAGCAGTTCTTC.

This clonotype was counted at least ten times. This rearrangement joins TRBV20-1 to TRBJ2-4; D is uncertain. CDR1 and CDR2 from the germline V gene are DFQATT and SNEGSKA (reference sequence). The CDR3 has 12 residues. V was trimmed by 0 bases and J by 9 bases, leaving 9 bases between them. The CDR3 region is CSARDNLVIQYF. The DNA for the CDR3 is TGCAGTGCTAGAGATAATCTAGTCATTCAGTACTTC.

This chain links TRBV30 with TRBJ2-3; 8 nucleotides match TRBD2. CDR3 length equals 16 residues. J was trimmed by 3 bases and V by 1 base; bases with no gene match: 9. The germline gives CDR1 GTSNPN, CDR2 SVGIG (reference sequence). CDR3 amino acids: CAWSGEISGMTDTQYF. CDR3 sequence (DNA): TGTGCCTGGAGTGGGGAGATTAGCGGGATGACAGATACGCAGTATTTT.

This clonotype has ten or more counts. The CDR3 DNA reads TGCAGTCCCTGGCGGGCTAGCGGCTACAATGAGCAGTTCTTC. It is translated as CSPWRASGYNEQFF. The genes are TRBV20-1 and TRBJ2-1; TRBD2 matches 7 bases. This CDR3 is 14 amino acids long. J was trimmed by 3 bases and V by 8 bases; bases with no gene match: 10. Germline CDR1 and CDR2: DFQATT and SNEGSKA (reference sequence).

Only a few counts were recorded for this clonotype. The rearrangement uses TRBV7-9 and TRBJ1-1; D perhaps matches TRBD1 (5 bases). The germline CDR1 and CDR2 sequences are SEHNR and FQNEAQ (reference sequence). The CDR3 is 13 amino acids. V was cut by 4 bases and J by 7 bases, with 13 bases left in between. CDR3 in DNA: TGTGCCAGCAGCTCGGGGGTCGAGGGTGAAGCTTTCTTT. This translates into CASSSGVEGEAFF. Combining the CDR3 with reference TRBV7-9 and TRBJ1-1 gives the whole variable domain DTGVSQNPRHKITKRGQNVTFRCDPISEHNRLYWYRQTLGQGPEFLTYFQNEAQLEKSRLLSDRFSAERPKGSFSTLEIQRTEQGDSAMYLCASSSGVEGEAFFGQGTRLTVV.

The chain carries TRBV24-1 and TRBJ1-6, with D perhaps matching TRBD1 (6 bases). Germline-derived CDR1 and CDR2 are KGHDR and SFDVKD. Deletions cut 7 bases from V and 5 bases from J, with 11 bases between. This CDR3 spans 14 amino acids. The DNA of the CDR3 is TGTGCCACCAGCAAGGCAGGGGATAATTCACCCCTCCACTTT. Protein product: CATSKAGDNSPLHF.

This clonotype was counted many times. The V and J genes are TRBV7-9 and TRBJ1-1; 9 bases are a match to TRBD1. V shed 3 bases and J 1 base; nucleotides not matched to a gene: 3. The germline gives CDR1 SEHNR, CDR2 FQNEAQ (reference sequence). This CDR3 region has 15 residues. CDR3 sequence: CASSLGDRENTEAFF. CDR3 nucleotide sequence: TGTGCCAGCAGCTTGGGGGACAGGGAGAACACTGAAGCTTTCTTT.

The V call is TRBV24-1, the J call TRBJ1-2; D ambiguous. The germline V gene has CDR1 KGHDR and CDR2 SFDVKD. CDR3 size: 14 residues. With 0 bases removed from V and 3 bases from J, the gap between germline ends came to 7 bases. CDR3 nucleotide sequence: TGTGCCACCAGTGATTTGGCCCTTGACTATGGCTACACCTTC. Its protein is CATSDLALDYGYTF.

In its sample, this clonotype was seen many times. CDR3 DNA: TGTGCCAGCAGCCAAACACAGGGGGCGCGGGCGACTGAGCAGTTCTTC. Translated: CASSQTQGARATEQFF. J is TRBJ2-1 and V is TRBV11-3, with 9 positions matching TRBD1. Germline lookup yields CDR1 SGHNT and CDR2 YENEEA. This CDR3 contains 16 residues. After removal of 5 bases from V and 9 bases from J, the junction contained 14 bases not matched to a gene. Combining the CDR3 with reference TRBV11-3 and TRBJ2-1 gives the whole variable domain EAGVVQSPRYKIIEKKQPVAFWCNPISGHNTLYWYLQNLGQGPELLIRYENEEAVDDSQLPKDRFSAERLKGVDSTLKIQPAELGDSAVYLCASSQTQGARATEQFFGPGTRLTVL.

Concerning this clonotype: Because the CDR3 is missing its conserved closing phenylalanine or tryptophan, this is likely a read error. No DNA is shown, since the ends of the CDR3 on it are uncertain; the CDR3 is the one TCRdb lists. The chain joins TRBV4-1 to TRBJ2-7; the D call of TRBD2 is as the table states it, not checked on the DNA. The germline CDR1 and CDR2 sequences are MGHRA and YSYEKL. The CDR3 length equals 11 residues, ends included. CDR3 region: CASSQDIVLAS.

This chain joins TRBV10-2 and TRBJ1-1; 9 bases map to TRBD1. CDR3 length: 13 residues. CDR1 is WSHSY, CDR2 SAAADI, per germline. The trim removed 7 bases at V and 4 bases at J, leaving 4 bases unmatched. The CDR3 coding sequence is TGCGCCAGCAAAGGGACAGGGATCACTGAAGCTTTCTTT. It is translated as CASKGTGITEAFF.

Written as DNA, the CDR3 is TGTGCCAGCAGCGGGAGCAGGCAGGCTTTCTTT. Its protein product is CASSGSRQAFF. The chain joins TRBV9 to TRBJ1-1; D gene ambiguous. The V end was cut by 3 bases, the J end by 11 bases, with 11 bases between. CDR3 length: 11 residues. The V gene's germline CDR1 is SGDLS and CDR2 YYNGEE.

This chain joins TRBV6-1 and TRBJ2-1; 11 positions agree with TRBD2. V lost 5 bases, J lost 8 bases, and 11 bases stayed unmatched. The CDR3 length is 16 residues. CDR1 is MNHNS and CDR2 is SASEGT in the germline V gene. CDR3 nucleotide sequence: TGTGCCAGCAGTAATAGACTAGCGGGATCCTCCCATGAGCAGTTCTTC. As protein: CASSNRLAGSSHEQFF.

The rearrangement uses TRBV12-3 or TRBV12-4 and TRBJ2-7; 10 bases are shared with TRBD1. The V and J ends lost 5 bases and 4 bases, in that order; junction bases with no gene match: 8. CDR3 length: 15 amino acids. The CDR3 sequence: CASSIEGQGTYEQYF. The CDR3 DNA reads TGTGCCAGCAGTATCGAGGGACAGGGGACGTACGAGCAGTACTTC.

This clonotype was recorded many times. The chain has TRBV6-2 or TRBV6-3 and TRBJ1-1; D remains ambiguous. V was trimmed by 8 bases and J by 5 bases, leaving 12 bases between them. The germline CDR1 and CDR2 sequences are MNHEY and SVGEGT. The CDR3 has 12 amino acids. CDR3 coding DNA: TGTGCCAGCTCTCAGGTTCGGACTGAAGCTTTCTTT. It yields the protein CASSQVRTEAFF.

In this sample, this clonotype turned up many times. The chain carries TRBV20-1 and TRBJ2-7; 10 bases fit TRBD2. Germline-derived CDR1 and CDR2 are DFQATT and SNEGSKA (reference sequence). Trimming cost V 3 bases and J 3 bases; bases outside gene matches: 2. There are 13 residues in the CDR3. The CDR3 is CSASGTSDYEQYF. The CDR3 DNA is TGCAGTGCTAGCGGGACTAGCGACTACGAGCAGTACTTC.

This clonotype was seen ten or more times. In DNA form, the CDR3 reads TGTGCCAGCAGCCAAGTAGGAGGGAGCTCCTACGAGCAGTACTTC. It yields the protein CASSQVGGSSYEQYF. The chain joins TRBV4-2 to TRBJ2-7, with TRBD2 as a possible D gene (6 bases). The CDR3 is 15 amino acids. Deletions cut 1 base from V and 0 bases from J, with 10 bases between. Germline CDR1 and CDR2: LGHNA and YNFKEQ.

There are many counts of this clonotype. The chain couples TRBV5-1 to TRBJ1-1; D is uncertain. This CDR3 has 14 amino acids. V shed 0 bases and J shed 0 bases, with 6 bases lying between them. Germline values: CDR1 SGHRS, CDR2 YFSETQ. CDR3 loop: CASSLGSMNTEAFF. The CDR3 nucleotides read TGCGCCAGCAGCTTGGGGAGCATGAACACTGAAGCTTTCTTT.

Turning to this clonotype: This may be a read error, as it is one base from a much larger clone. The CDR3 DNA sequence: TGTGCCAGCAGTTTTGGGACTAGTATCGATGAGCATTTCTTC. Its translation is CASSFGTSIDEHFF. The rearrangement links TRBV12-3 or TRBV12-4 to TRBJ2-1; 8 bases map to TRBD2. The CDR3 has 14 amino acids.

The rearrangement uses TRBV10-2 and TRBJ2-3, with 10 bases fitting TRBD1. CDR1 WSHSY and CDR2 SAAADI come from the germline V gene. This CDR3 has 15 residues. V lost 4 bases and J lost 3; bases outside the gene matches: 4. The CDR3 DNA reads as TGCGCCAGCAGTGGGGACAGGGGACCTACAGATACGCAGTATTTT. The encoded protein is CASSGDRGPTDTQYF.

J is TRBJ2-3 and V is TRBV6-2 or TRBV6-3; TRBD2 agrees at 15 bases. This CDR3 has 16 residues. Germline V lookup: CDR1 MNHEY, CDR2 SVGEGT. The J segment lost 4 bases and the V segment lost 4 bases, leaving 3 bases of the junction unmatched. This CDR3 reads CASSWGLAGGADTQYF. The CDR3 coding sequence is TGTGCCAGCAGTTGGGGACTAGCGGGAGGCGCAGATACGCAGTATTTT.

This clonotype was counted only a few times. The chain links TRBV2 to TRBJ2-2; the D gene is possibly TRBD2 (7 bases). The ends were cut back, 10 bases at V and 7 bases at J, with 16 bases in the middle. The CDR3 length is 13 residues. CDR1 and CDR2 (germline): SNHLY, FYNNEI. The CDR3, as DNA: TGTGCCACTCGCGGGGGCCAGGGCGGGGAGCTGTTTTTT. Translated, it gives CATRGGQGGELFF.

The genes are TRBV2 and TRBJ1-1; D remains unclear. Looked up from germline, CDR1 is SNHLY and CDR2 is FYNNEI. There are 14 residues in the CDR3. The V gene lost 7 bases and the J gene lost 1 base, with 13 bases spanning the gap. DNA of the CDR3: TGTGCCAGCAATTCATGGTCGGCGAACACTGAAGCTTTCTTT. It specifies CASNSWSANTEAFF.

The sample holds a few counts of this clonotype. This chain uses TRBV6-2 or TRBV6-3 with TRBJ2-7; no clear D gene. V lost 0 bases and J 2 bases, leaving 11 bases between the germline ends. Germline V CDR1 and CDR2: MNHEY, SVGEGT. This CDR3 is 15 amino acids long. The CDR3 sequence: CASSYSRGAPYEQYF. CDR3 sequence (DNA): TGTGCCAGCAGTTACTCGCGTGGCGCCCCCTACGAGCAGTACTTC.

This chain links TRBV10-1 with TRBJ1-3; the D gene is possibly TRBD1 (5 bases). The ends were cut back, 2 bases at V and 4 bases at J, with 15 bases in the middle. The CDR3 contains 16 residues. The germline V gene encodes CDR1 WNHNN and CDR2 SYGVQD (reference sequence). The CDR3: CASSEDGTAAGNTIYF. In DNA, the CDR3 is TGCGCCAGCAGTGAGGACGGGACGGCGGCGGGAAACACCATATATTTT.